Listed here are 14 T cell receptor beta chains from one sample, sequenced in a study of chemoradiotherapy in HPV16-positive cancers. The table came from immunoSEQ multiplex PCR; TCRdb's copy has only in-frame clones and leaves some out. Among about 1,500 clones, 82% were seen once, and the ten largest hold 5% to 7%. This specimen was tumor tissue, taken from a patient who underwent chemoradiotherapy. All receptors derive from a human donor with HPV-associated anogenital cancer.

The CDR3: CASSPVAGVETQYF. CDR3 nucleotide sequence: TGTGCCAGCAGCCCCGTTGCGGGGGTGGAGACCCAGTACTTC. V usage is TRBV5-4 and J usage is TRBJ2-5, with TRBD2 matching 7 bases. Germline V lookup: CDR1 SGHNT, CDR2 YYREEE (reference sequence). The length of the CDR3 is 14 residues. V dropped 4 bases and J dropped 5; count of bases not matched to a gene: 8.

This clone was recorded only once. V is TRBV11-2 and J is TRBJ1-4; D is perhaps TRBD1 (5 bases). This CDR3 has 14 amino acids. V was shortened by 5 bases and J by 8 bases, with 15 bases between the two germline ends. CDR1 and CDR2 (germline): SGHAT, FQNNGV. The CDR3 coding sequence is TGTGCCAGCAGCCTTGGGGCCGAATACGAAAAACTGTTTTTT. Residues: CASSLGAEYEKLFF. The full variable domain, its missing parts supplied by reference TRBV11-2 and TRBJ1-4, is EAGVAQSPRYKIIEKRQSVAFWCNPISGHATLYWYQQILGQGPKLLIQFQNNGVVDDSQLPKDRFSAERLKGVDSTLKIQPAKLEDSAVYLCASSLGAEYEKLFFGSGTQLSVL.

The rearrangement joins TRBV5-1 to TRBJ2-3; TRBD2 agrees at 12 bases. J lost 0 bases, V lost 4 bases, and 3 bases had no gene match. The CDR3 is made up of 16 amino acids. CDR1 is SGHRS and CDR2 is YFSETQ in the germline V gene. CDR3 sequence (DNA): TGCGCCAGCAGCGCCGGACTAGCGGGGAGCACAGATACGCAGTATTTT. This codes for CASSAGLAGSTDTQYF.

This chain connects TRBV7-3 to TRBJ2-3; TRBD2 aligns across 10 bases. V trimming: 4 bases; J trimming: 5 bases; junction bases outside the gene matches: 3. The CDR3 is 14 amino acids. Germline V CDR1 and CDR2: SGHTA, FQGTGA. The CDR3 loop is CASSSLAGGDTQYF. CDR3 sequence (DNA): TGTGCCAGCAGCTCTTTAGCGGGGGGAGATACGCAGTATTTT. The variable domain in full, completed from reference TRBV7-3 and TRBJ2-3, reads GAGVSQTPSNKVTEKGKYVELRCDPISGHTALYWYRQSLGQGPEFLIYFQGTGAADDSGLPNDRFFAVRPEGSVSTLKIQRTERGDSAVYLCASSSLAGGDTQYFGPGTRLTVL.

The chain joins TRBV7-2 to TRBJ2-1; the match to TRBD2 covers 15 bases. Germline trimming cut 4 bases from V and 8 bases from J; bases unmatched to any gene: 9. Germline V gene data show CDR1 as SGHTA and CDR2 as FQGNSA. The CDR3 spans 17 residues. CDR3 region: CASSSGGGLAGGYEQFF. As DNA, the CDR3 is TGTGCCAGCAGCTCAGGGGGGGGACTAGCGGGAGGCTATGAGCAGTTCTTC.

The V and J genes are TRBV13 and TRBJ2-1; 13 bases align to TRBD2. This CDR3 has 17 residues. Germline V gene lookup returns CDR1 PRHDT and CDR2 FYEKMQ (reference sequence). The V segment lost 8 bases and the J segment 5 bases; nucleotides outside the gene matches: 12. CDR3 sequence (DNA): TGTGCCAGCCTTAGACTAGCGGGGGGTCCCGCTGACAATGAGCAGTTCTTC. It is translated as CASLRLAGGPADNEQFF. Full variable domain (missing parts from reference TRBV13 and TRBJ2-1): AAGVIQSPRHLIKEKRETATLKCYPIPRHDTVYWYQQGPGQDPQFLISFYEKMQSDKGSIPDRFSAQQFSDYHSELNMSSLELGDSALYFCASLRLAGGPADNEQFFGPGTRLTVL.

V usage is TRBV27 and J usage is TRBJ2-1; 9 nucleotides match TRBD1. The V and J ends lost 3 bases and 2 bases, in that order; junction bases with no gene match: 5. Germline V gives CDR1 MNHEY, CDR2 SMNVEV (reference sequence). This CDR3 has 16 residues. This chain's CDR3 is CASSFRGQGTYNEQFF. The CDR3 nucleotides read TGTGCCAGCAGTTTCCGGGGACAGGGTACCTACAATGAGCAGTTCTTC.

The CDR3 sequence is CASSLGPIYGYTF. The CDR3 DNA is TGTGCCAGCAGCCTGGGACCGATCTATGGCTACACCTTC. V usage is TRBV14 and J usage is TRBJ1-2; a possible D gene is TRBD1 (5 bases). The CDR3 is made up of 13 amino acids. Germline assignment: CDR1 SGHDN and CDR2 FVKESK. V was pared by 4 bases and J by 4 bases, with 10 bases between.

V and J are TRBV5-4 and TRBJ2-3; D unclear. The length of the CDR3 is 13 residues. Germline V gene data show CDR1 as SGHNT and CDR2 as YYREEE (reference sequence). V was cut by 0 bases and J by 6 bases, with 8 bases left in between. This CDR3 reads CASSLETSDTQYF. In DNA, the CDR3 is TGTGCCAGCAGCTTGGAGACCTCGGATACGCAGTATTTT.

Notes on this clone: One end of the junction does not line up with germline, which may come from a read error. The chain is built from TRBV7-9 and TRBJ1-1; D call uncertain. The length of the CDR3 is 13 residues. Germline V gene data show CDR1 as SEHNR and CDR2 as FQNEAQ (reference sequence). CDR3 residues: CASSLPTPTNLGF. The CDR3 region has the DNA TGTGCCAGCAGCTTGCCGACCCCCACGAACCTCGGATTT.

This clone was recorded once. The V call is TRBV9, the J call TRBJ1-3; possibly TRBD1 for D (5 bases). The CDR3 covers 12 residues. Germline V CDR1 and CDR2: SGDLS, YYNGEE. The V end lost 3 bases, the J end lost 8 bases, and 9 bases lay between the germline ends. CDR3 DNA: TGTGCCAGCAGCGAAGAGGGGTACACCATATATTTT. Protein product: CASSEEGYTIYF.

V and J are TRBV4-3 and TRBJ2-1, with D possibly TRBD1 on 6 matching bases. There are 14 residues in the CDR3. The V end was cut by 3 bases, the J end by 3 bases, with 9 bases between. Germline CDR1 reads LGHNA; CDR2 reads YSLEER. This CDR3 is CASSQMDSYNEQFF. CDR3 DNA: TGCGCCAGCAGCCAGATGGACAGCTACAATGAGCAGTTCTTC.

This clone has just a few counts. The CDR3 region is CASSHIQGGSNQPQHF. The CDR3 DNA sequence: TGTGCCAGCAGTCATATTCAGGGTGGTAGCAATCAGCCCCAGCATTTT. The V gene is TRBV28, the J gene TRBJ1-5; D possibly corresponds to TRBD1 (5 bases). Germline CDR1 MDHEN, CDR2 SYDVKM. The CDR3 spans 16 residues. With 5 bases removed from V and 0 bases from J, the gap between germline ends came to 14 bases.

The CDR3 reads CAINQGTGSGNTIYF. CDR3 nucleotides: TGTGCCATCAATCAGGGGACTGGCTCTGGAAACACCATATATTTT. This chain joins TRBV10-3 and TRBJ1-3; perhaps TRBD1 as D (6 bases). Trimming took 7 bases from V and 0 from J, leaving 13 bases between them. This CDR3 has 15 residues. CDR1 and CDR2 (germline): ENHRY, SYGVKD.